The 25 T cell receptor beta chains in this list originate from one sample, sequenced in a study of memory CD4+ T cells and cytomegalovirus serostatus. The sort gate was single viable CD3+CD4+CD8-CD45RO+ cells for memory CD4+ T cells. Profiled with immunoSEQ multiplex PCR; TCRdb holds only in-frame clones, not every one. The sample carries about 56,000 clones, roughly 82% recorded once. Sequencing was performed on memory CD4+ T cells from blood. These receptors were collected from an adult in good health and CMV-seronegative.

The rearrangement links TRBV27 to TRBJ1-1, with D possibly matching TRBD1 (5 bases). The CDR3 runs 17 residues. Trimming took off 5 bases at V and 4 bases at J, with 23 bases between the two ends. Germline assignment: CDR1 MNHEY and CDR2 SMNVEV (reference sequence). The CDR3 here is CASSLRPSGFGGTEAFF. CDR3 in DNA: TGTGCCAGCAGTCTAAGACCCTCAGGGTTTGGAGGCACTGAAGCTTTCTTT.

The chain combines TRBV6-5 with TRBJ2-1; 11 nucleotides agree with TRBD2. V shed 4 bases, J shed 5 bases, and the junction held 4 bases outside the gene matches. The germline V gene has CDR1 MNHEY and CDR2 SVGAGI. The CDR3 spans 15 residues. CDR3 nucleotide sequence: TGTGCCAGCAGTTTTTTAGCGGGGGGGAACAATGAGCAGTTCTTC. Translated, it gives CASSFLAGGNNEQFF.

The chain is built from TRBV2 and TRBJ1-4; 7 bases are shared with TRBD1. V gave up 4 bases and J gave up 4 bases; unmatched junction bases: 6. CDR1 SNHLY and CDR2 FYNNEI come from the germline V gene. The CDR3 sequence is 15 residues long. The CDR3 region is CASSGNRGGNEKLFF. The CDR3, as DNA: TGTGCCAGCAGTGGGAACAGGGGTGGTAATGAAAAACTGTTTTTT.

Of note for this clone: In the same sample, other DNA sequences code for this CDR3. The J gene is TRBJ2-2, the V gene TRBV7-3, with D possibly matching TRBD1 (5 bases). Trimming pared 4 bases from V and 6 bases from J, leaving 9 bases between. Per the germline V gene, CDR1 is SGHTA and CDR2 is FQGTGA. The CDR3 extends over 13 amino acids. CDR3 sequence (DNA): TGTGCCAGCAGCTCCCAGGGTGCCGGGGAGCTGTTTTTT. It yields the protein CASSSQGAGELFF.

The chain has TRBV6-6 and TRBJ1-2, with D possibly TRBD1 on 5 matching bases. Germline lookup yields CDR1 MNHNY and CDR2 SVGAGI (reference sequence). This CDR3 spans 13 amino acids. Trimming removed 5 bases at V and 4 bases at J, with 11 bases between. The CDR3 region is CASSAGASYGYTF. In DNA form, the CDR3 reads TGTGCCAGCAGTGCCGGGGCTAGCTATGGCTACACCTTC.

V gene TRBV6-5 combines with J gene TRBJ2-5; 7 nucleotides match TRBD1. J gave up 6 bases and V 5 bases, and 6 bases lay outside the gene matches. The germline CDR1 and CDR2 sequences are MNHEY and SVGAGI. This CDR3 is 13 amino acids long. CDR3 residues: CASSKTGLKTQYF. CDR3 nucleotide sequence: TGTGCCAGCAGTAAGACAGGGTTGAAGACCCAGTACTTC.

This sequence joins TRBV5-6 and TRBJ2-7; D unclear. The CDR3 spans 15 residues. Between the trimmed V and J ends, which lost 3 bases and 4 bases, there was a span of 17 bases. The germline CDR1 and CDR2 sequences are SGHDT and YYEEEE. The CDR3 reads CASSSLWEGRYEQYF. CDR3 DNA sequence: TGTGCCAGCAGCTCGCTTTGGGAAGGGCGGTACGAGCAGTACTTC.

The chain carries TRBV7-9 and TRBJ1-1, with 9 bases aligning to TRBD1. With 5 bases clipped from V and 10 bases from J, the junction kept 11 bases outside the gene matches. CDR1 and CDR2 (germline): SEHNR, FQNEAQ (reference sequence). CDR3 size: 14 residues. CDR3 DNA: TGTGCCAGCAGCGGACAGGGGTATGAACGACGAGCTTTCTTT. Translating gives CASSGQGYERRAFF.

There are a few counts of this clone. The genes are TRBV5-1 and TRBJ1-1; 7 positions match TRBD1. Germline CDR1 is SGHRS and CDR2 is YFSETQ. CDR3 size: 14 residues. The junction had 5 bases not matched to a gene; V was cut back by 0 bases and J by 6 bases. The CDR3: CASSLDPGQSEAFF. The CDR3 coding sequence is TGCGCCAGCAGCTTGGATCCGGGACAGTCTGAAGCTTTCTTT.

V is TRBV7-9 and J is TRBJ2-5, with D possibly being TRBD1 (5 bases). Deletions cut 7 bases from V and 3 bases from J, with 15 bases between. Germline loops: CDR1 SEHNR, CDR2 FQNEAQ (reference sequence). The CDR3 length is 14 residues. The CDR3 loop is CASIYDSAKETQYF. The CDR3 bases are TGTGCCAGCATCTATGACAGCGCGAAAGAGACCCAGTACTTC.

The genes are TRBV11-2 and TRBJ1-5, with a tentative D call TRBD1 (6 bases). Germline loops: CDR1 SGHAT, CDR2 FQNNGV. The CDR3 runs 15 residues. Trimming shortened V by 2 bases and J by 3 bases, and 11 bases separated the two germline ends. DNA of the CDR3: TGTGCCAGCAGCTTAAGCGCAGGGGTCAATCAGCCCCAGCATTTT. It translates to CASSLSAGVNQPQHF.

V gene TRBV4-3 combines with J gene TRBJ2-3; D unresolved. The V gene lost 3 bases and the J gene lost 5 bases, with 9 bases spanning the gap. CDR3 length: 13 amino acids. The germline gives CDR1 LGHNA, CDR2 YSLEER. The CDR3 DNA is TGCGCCAGCAGCCACACATCGGGAGATACGCAGTATTTT. Translated, it gives CASSHTSGDTQYF.

The V call is TRBV7-2, the J call TRBJ2-7; D is possibly TRBD1 or TRBD2 (6 bases each). CDR1 is SGHTA, CDR2 FQGNSA, per germline. The CDR3 is made up of 15 amino acids. Deletions cut 4 bases from V and 3 bases from J, with 16 bases between. The CDR3 region is CASSSRGEVVYEQYF. CDR3 DNA: TGTGCCAGCAGCTCAAGGGGGGAAGTGGTCTACGAGCAGTACTTC.

The V gene is TRBV9, the J gene TRBJ2-7; 10 positions match TRBD2. The V gene's germline CDR1 is SGDLS and CDR2 YYNGEE. V gave up 0 bases and J gave up 0 bases; unmatched junction bases: 3. This CDR3 is built from 16 residues. The CDR3 protein is CASSVGPSGGSYEQYF. The CDR3 DNA reads as TGTGCCAGCAGCGTAGGGCCTAGCGGGGGCTCCTACGAGCAGTACTTC.

The chain joins TRBV5-1 to TRBJ1-1; 7 positions match TRBD1. Germline CDR1 and CDR2: SGHRS and YFSETQ. The CDR3 length is 16 residues. Unmatched junction bases numbered 9, after V lost 4 bases and J lost 0 bases. DNA of the CDR3: TGCGCCAGCAGCCCCACGGGGACAGTCATGAACACTGAAGCTTTCTTT. Amino acids: CASSPTGTVMNTEAFF.

This clone was seen once. The chain recombines TRBV19 with TRBJ1-6; D is unresolved. Between the trimmed V and J ends, which lost 3 bases and 10 bases, there was a span of 13 bases. Germline values: CDR1 LNHDA, CDR2 SQIVND (reference sequence). The CDR3 runs to 14 residues. CDR3 bases: TGTGCCAGTAGTATGGGGTGGGAGGAATCACCCCTCCACTTT. It codes for CASSMGWEESPLHF.

The chain combines TRBV9 with TRBJ1-1, with 7 bases aligning to TRBD1. The trim removed 4 bases at V and 0 bases at J, leaving 6 bases unmatched. The CDR3 runs 15 residues. CDR1 is SGDLS and CDR2 is YYNGEE in the germline V gene. The CDR3 sequence is CASSPPGTVNTEAFF. The CDR3 DNA follows: TGTGCCAGCAGCCCTCCCGGGACAGTGAACACTGAAGCTTTCTTT.

The V gene is TRBV19, the J gene TRBJ1-5; the D gene is possibly TRBD1 (6 bases). CDR3 length: 15 residues. V gave up 5 bases and J gave up 7 bases, with 18 bases separating them. The V gene's germline CDR1 is LNHDA and CDR2 SQIVND (reference sequence). CDR3 in DNA: TGTGCCAGTAGTCGCGAACAGGGTGGCTCACAGCCCCAGCATTTT. It codes for CASSREQGGSQPQHF.

The V and J genes are TRBV7-3 and TRBJ2-1; D perhaps matches TRBD2 (5 bases). V lost 7 bases and J lost 0, with 16 bases in between. This CDR3 comprises 16 residues. Germline V lookup: CDR1 SGHTA, CDR2 FQGTGA. The CDR3 DNA reads as TGTGCCAGCAACGTAGCGCCGACCAGCTCCTACAATGAGCAGTTCTTC. This gives the protein CASNVAPTSSYNEQFF.

This sequence joins TRBV2 and TRBJ1-3, with a possible D match to TRBD1 (5 bases). Germline V lookup: CDR1 SNHLY, CDR2 FYNNEI. Deletions cut 5 bases from V and 0 bases from J, with 14 bases between. This CDR3 comprises 16 residues. CDR3 amino acids: CASSWGRGGSGNTIYF. CDR3 DNA: TGTGCCAGCAGTTGGGGGAGGGGAGGCTCTGGAAACACCATATATTTT.

The chain links TRBV7-2 to TRBJ1-2; D possibly corresponds to TRBD1 (5 bases). V lost 4 bases to trimming and J lost 5 bases, with 17 bases between them. The germline V gene encodes CDR1 SGHTA and CDR2 FQGNSA. This CDR3 region has 15 residues. The CDR3 DNA reads as TGTGCCAGCAGCTCTTTAGCCGACAGATTTTATGGCTACACCTTC. Protein: CASSSLADRFYGYTF.

The chain has TRBV2 and TRBJ1-1; the match to TRBD1 covers 9 bases. The germline V gene encodes CDR1 SNHLY and CDR2 FYNNEI. Trimming took 8 bases from V and 2 from J; bases not matched to a gene: 9. The CDR3 extends over 15 amino acids. CDR3 sequence: CASRGVGQGNTEAFF. The CDR3 DNA sequence: TGTGCCAGCCGTGGAGTGGGACAGGGAAACACTGAAGCTTTCTTT.

This chain links TRBV28 with TRBJ1-2; D unresolved. Looked up from germline, CDR1 is MDHEN and CDR2 is SYDVKM. The CDR3 consists of 14 residues. Trimming cost V 2 bases and J 2 bases, with 9 bases left between them. This chain's CDR3 is CASSLGQENYGYTF. The CDR3 DNA follows: TGTGCCAGCAGTTTAGGTCAGGAGAACTATGGCTACACCTTC.

The chain has TRBV6-6 and TRBJ2-5, with TRBD1 matching 9 bases. The CDR3 totals 12 residues. Germline values: CDR1 MNHNY, CDR2 SVGAGI (reference sequence). With V trimmed by 8 bases and J by 7 bases, 5 bases remained unmatched. The CDR3 region is CASGTGSGTQYF. CDR3 nucleotides: TGTGCCAGCGGGACAGGGTCGGGGACCCAGTACTTC.

This clone was seen just once. The chain joins TRBV11-3 to TRBJ2-5, with D possibly TRBD2 on 7 matching bases. CDR1 is SGHNT and CDR2 is YENEEA in the germline V gene. Between the trimmed V and J ends, which lost 5 bases and 13 bases, there was a span of 17 bases. The CDR3 loop spans 12 amino acids. The CDR3, as DNA: TGTGCCAGCAGCCGAACGGGGGGACACCTGTACTTC. This encodes CASSRTGGHLYF.